A single T cell receptor (beta chain) is shown here with its context. Its antigen specificity is not known. Base qualities were left out, and no much larger clone turns up one base away. The time point label corresponds to: cycle 1 day 1 (C1D1), immediately before nivolumab initiation. All trial patients had relapsed after autologous stem cell transplantation, with cohorts A, B and C differing in prior brentuximab vedotin exposure. A total of 50 to 70 patients with relapsed/refractory classical Hodgkin lymphoma made up the trial cohort, and each patient's best overall response was complete response, partial response or progressive disease. Trial patients were treated with single-agent nivolumab in the multi-cohort phase II CheckMate 205 trial. Best overall response was determined by an independent review committee according to the 2007 International Working Group response criteria. PBMCs from the trial were collected at three points: immediately before nivolumab initiation (C1D1), and during therapy at cycle 2 day 1 and cycle 4 day 1. Peripheral blood was collected in 8 mL Vacutainer Cell Preparation Tubes, from which PBMCs were isolated by centrifugation and then cryopreserved.

The source of the sample is a study of PD-1 blockade in classical Hodgkin lymphoma (dated by TCRdb to about 2020). The study in broad terms: Nivolumab dosing was 3 mg/kg intravenously every 2 weeks, continuing until either disease progression or unacceptable toxicity. A peripheral blood immune signature of response to PD-1 blockade in classical Hodgkin lymphoma was defined using TCR beta sequencing and CyTOF. Points the paper makes about the study in general: Lower diversity was observed in patients in whom nivolumab was started less than 1 year after ASCT, and these patients were excluded from later analyses so that confounding by immune reconstitution would be avoided. Baseline TCR diversity was reported to be lower in newly diagnosed patients than in healthy donors, and even lower in relapsed/refractory patients. By C4D1, a significant rise was seen in CD4+ TCR diversity but not in CD8+ TCR diversity (p=0.0027 vs p=0.16), and the rise was most apparent among complete responders (p=0.02). Trial patients with a complete response had baseline diversity similar to that of newly diagnosed patients, while partial responders and progressors had significantly lower diversity. The study was limited to a single clinical trial cohort, and causes of repertoire differences, possibly disease activity or prior therapy, remained undefined.

CDR1 is given as SEHNR and CDR2 as FQNEAQ, both from the germline V gene (reference sequence). V is trimmed back by 3 bases and J by 6 bases, and the junction contains 3 bases that no gene match accounts for. Taken from cysteine to phenylalanine, the CDR3 has 13 residues. Just the 39-base CDR3 DNA is kept, in frame starting at base 1. Genomic DNA was isolated using the Qiagen DNeasy kit from unsorted PBMCs as well as from negatively selected CD4+ and CD8+ fractions. TCR beta CDR3 regions were amplified by immunoSEQ multiplex PCR using primers annealing to V and J segments. A synthetic immune receptor repertoire was used to minimize amplification bias, and remaining bias was computationally removed after sequencing. In the original analysis: Repertoire diversity was quantified as the Shannon entropy index using custom Python scripts. Unsorted, CD4+ and CD8+ repertoires were examined separately, except in combined analyses, for which CD4+ and CD8+ sequences were merged in silico. A clone counted as expanded when the clone's frequency after treatment rose at least 2-fold relative to C1D1, and clones undetected at baseline were given a pseudocount of 0.5. Clones with 0 or 1 copy at C1D1 were defined as singleton clones, while clones with 2 or more copies were defined as non-singleton clones. Clones expanded in unsorted samples were labelled as CD4+, CD8+ or unknown by matching protein sequences in sorted samples from the same patient. Wilcoxon tests on paired samples were used to test diversity changes from C1D1 to C4D1. The table comes from immuneACCESS by way of TCRdb, which keeps in-frame sequences with V and J called. Part of the clones is missing from these tables; in studies checked, under half for an unresolved V gene and the rest for unknown reasons. V and J calls plus clone size are reproduced from that table; the DNA served to infer D and trimming. The sample table contains tens of thousands of clones; only one count was recorded for 85% to 90% of them. The top ten clones comprise approximately 16% of the sample.

The sequencing used peripheral blood mononuclear cells (PBMCs), collected at baseline. This sequence was found in a human donor with classical Hodgkin lymphoma. The rearrangement joined TRBV7-9 to TRBJ2-3; the central 7 bases match TRBD2. The CDR3 in this case is CASSLGGYDTQYF. The nucleotides read TGTGCCAGCAGCTTGGGGGGGTACGATACGCAGTATTTT.